This T cell receptor (beta chain) was retrieved from a study of blood T cell repertoires in COVID-19. For the study at large: Sample material is recorded as cDNA or gDNA derived from T cells, B-cell-depleted T cells, or PBMCs.

With 2 bases removed from V and 5 bases from J, the gap between germline ends came to 7 bases. CDR1 SGHVS and CDR2 FNYEAQ come from the germline V gene. The CDR3 is 14 amino acids. Only in-frame clones appear in the TCRdb table, and some are missing; sequencing was by immunoSEQ multiplex PCR. The sample shows roughly 250,000 clones, roughly 80% of them seen only once. The V call is TRBV7-6, the J call TRBJ1-6, with D possibly matching TRBD1 (6 bases). The clonotype comes from a middle-aged woman with active or convalescent COVID-19. The specimen sequenced was peripheral blood. The CDR3 protein is CASSLRTDNSPLHF. Written as DNA, the CDR3 is TGTGCCAGCAGCTTAAGGACAGATAATTCACCCCTCCACTTT.